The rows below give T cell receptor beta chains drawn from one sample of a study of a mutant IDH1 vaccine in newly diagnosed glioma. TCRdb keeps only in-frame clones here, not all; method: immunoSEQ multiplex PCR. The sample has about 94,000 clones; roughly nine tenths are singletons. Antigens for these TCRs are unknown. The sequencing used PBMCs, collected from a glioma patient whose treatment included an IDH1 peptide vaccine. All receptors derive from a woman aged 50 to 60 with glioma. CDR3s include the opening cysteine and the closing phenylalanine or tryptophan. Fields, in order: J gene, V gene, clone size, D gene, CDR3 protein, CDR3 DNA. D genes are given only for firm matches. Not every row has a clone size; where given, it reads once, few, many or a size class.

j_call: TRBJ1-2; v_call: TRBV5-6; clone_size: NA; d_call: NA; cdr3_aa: CASSSNYGYTF; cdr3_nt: TGTGCCAGCAGCTCCAACTATGGCTACACCTTC
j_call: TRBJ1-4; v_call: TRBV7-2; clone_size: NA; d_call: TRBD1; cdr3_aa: CASTPGGSANEKLFF; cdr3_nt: TGTGCCAGCACCCCAGGGGGTTCAGCTAATGAAAAACTGTTTTTT
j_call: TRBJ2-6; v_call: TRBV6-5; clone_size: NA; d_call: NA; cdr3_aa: CASSYPPGANVLTF; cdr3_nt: TGTGCCAGCAGTTACCCACCTGGGGCCAACGTCCTGACTTTC
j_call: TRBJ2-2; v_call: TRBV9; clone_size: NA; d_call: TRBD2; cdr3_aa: CASSPRSGTSGPNTGELFF; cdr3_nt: TGTGCCAGCAGCCCCCGATCCGGGACTAGCGGGCCGAACACCGGGGAGCTGTTTTTT
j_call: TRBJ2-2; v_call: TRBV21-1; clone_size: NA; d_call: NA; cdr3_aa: CASSRPYSTGELFF; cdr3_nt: TGTGCCAGCAGCCGCCCCTATAGTACCGGGGAGCTGTTTTTT
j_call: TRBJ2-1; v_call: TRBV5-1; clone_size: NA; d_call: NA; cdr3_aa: CASSLDNYNYNEQFF; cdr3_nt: TGCGCCAGCAGCTTGGATAACTACAACTACAATGAGCAGTTCTTC
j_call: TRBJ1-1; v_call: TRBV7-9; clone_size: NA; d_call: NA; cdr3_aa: CASSPGGGTEAFF; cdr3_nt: TGTGCCAGCAGCCCCGGGGGCGGTACTGAAGCTTTCTTT
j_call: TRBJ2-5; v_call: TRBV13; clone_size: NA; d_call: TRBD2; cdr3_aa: CASSTSGSGETQYF; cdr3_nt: TGTGCCAGCAGCACCAGCGGGAGCGGAGAGACCCAGTACTTC
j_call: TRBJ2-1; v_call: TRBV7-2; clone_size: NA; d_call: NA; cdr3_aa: CASSAGPNNEQFF; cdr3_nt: TGTGCCAGCAGCGCAGGCCCCAACAATGAGCAGTTCTTC
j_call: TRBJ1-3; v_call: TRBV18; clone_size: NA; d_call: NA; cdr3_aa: CASSRVPDGGNTIYF; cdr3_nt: TGTGCCAGCTCCCGGGTCCCCGACGGTGGAAACACCATATATTTT
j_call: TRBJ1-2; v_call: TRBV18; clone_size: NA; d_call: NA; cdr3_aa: CASSPRGDTNYYGYTF; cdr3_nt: TGTGCCAGCTCCCCACGAGGGGACACGAATTACTATGGCTACACCTTC
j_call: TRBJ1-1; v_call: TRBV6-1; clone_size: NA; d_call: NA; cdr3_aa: CASTITPDGSFEAFF; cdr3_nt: TGTGCCAGCACTATCACCCCAGACGGGAGCTTCGAAGCTTTCTTT
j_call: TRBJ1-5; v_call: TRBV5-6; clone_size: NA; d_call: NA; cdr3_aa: CASSWGGRGRPGPQHF; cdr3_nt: TGTGCCAGCAGCTGGGGAGGTCGGGGGCGCCCCGGACCCCAGCATTTT
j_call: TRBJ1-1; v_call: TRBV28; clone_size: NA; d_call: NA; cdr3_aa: CASSLWGGRRTEAFF; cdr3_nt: TGTGCCAGCAGTTTATGGGGGGGTAGGCGCACTGAAGCTTTCTTT
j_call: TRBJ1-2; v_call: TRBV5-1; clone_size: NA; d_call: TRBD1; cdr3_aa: CASSLSLGQGPYGYTF; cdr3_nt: TGCGCCAGCAGCTTGTCGCTGGGACAGGGGCCCTATGGCTACACCTTC
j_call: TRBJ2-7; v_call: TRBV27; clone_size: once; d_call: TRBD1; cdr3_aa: CASSIGQGVHEQYF; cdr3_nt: TGTGCCAGCAGTATAGGACAGGGAGTCCACGAGCAGTACTTC
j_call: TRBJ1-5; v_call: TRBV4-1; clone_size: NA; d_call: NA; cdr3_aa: CASSQDGGAKGQPQHF; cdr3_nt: TGCGCCAGCAGCCAAGATGGCGGGGCGAAGGGTCAGCCCCAGCATTTT
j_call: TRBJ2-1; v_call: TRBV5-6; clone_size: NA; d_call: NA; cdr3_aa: CASSTGDNEQFF; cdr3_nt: TGTGCCAGCAGCACAGGAGACAATGAGCAGTTCTTC
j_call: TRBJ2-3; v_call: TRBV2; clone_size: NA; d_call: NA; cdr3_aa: CASSEFRDTQYF; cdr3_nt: TGTGCCAGCAGTGAATTTAGAGATACGCAGTATTTT
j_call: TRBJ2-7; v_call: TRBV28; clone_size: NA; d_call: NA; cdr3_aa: CASSSPYRNEQYF; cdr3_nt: TGTGCCAGCAGTTCCCCTTATCGGAACGAGCAGTACTTC
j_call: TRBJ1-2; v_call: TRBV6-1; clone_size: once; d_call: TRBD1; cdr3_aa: CASLDPGQGAYGYTF; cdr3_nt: TGTGCCAGTCTCGACCCGGGACAGGGGGCTTATGGCTACACCTTC
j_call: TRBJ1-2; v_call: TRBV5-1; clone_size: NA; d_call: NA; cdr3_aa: CASSGTRADGYTF; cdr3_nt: TGCGCCAGCAGCGGGACAAGAGCGGACGGCTACACCTTC
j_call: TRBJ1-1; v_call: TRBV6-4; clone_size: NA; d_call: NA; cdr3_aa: CASSGEEGTEAFF; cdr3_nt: TGTGCCAGCAGCGGGGAAGAGGGCACTGAAGCTTTCTTT
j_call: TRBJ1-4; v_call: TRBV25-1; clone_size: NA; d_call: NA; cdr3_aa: CASSEWGSEKLFF; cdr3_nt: TGTGCCAGCAGTGAATGGGGTAGTGAAAAACTGTTTTTT
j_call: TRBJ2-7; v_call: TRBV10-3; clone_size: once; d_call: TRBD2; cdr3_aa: CAISGTSGGSYEQYF; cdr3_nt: TGTGCCATCAGTGGGACTAGCGGGGGCTCCTACGAGCAGTACTTC
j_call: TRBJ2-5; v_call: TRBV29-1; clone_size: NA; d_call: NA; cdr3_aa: CSVYVPPQETQYF; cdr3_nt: TGCAGCGTTTATGTTCCCCCGCAAGAGACCCAGTACTTC
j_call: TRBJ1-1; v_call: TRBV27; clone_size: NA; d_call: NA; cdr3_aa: CASSGRLNTEAFF; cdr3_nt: TGTGCCAGCTCTGGACGGCTGAACACTGAAGCTTTCTTT
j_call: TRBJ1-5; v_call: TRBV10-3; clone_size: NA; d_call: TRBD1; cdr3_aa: CAISETQGRNQPQHF; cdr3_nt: TGTGCCATCAGTGAGACACAGGGGCGCAATCAGCCCCAGCATTTT
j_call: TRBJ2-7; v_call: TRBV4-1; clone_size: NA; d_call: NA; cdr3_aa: CASSRQPGTNSYEQYF; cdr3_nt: TGCGCCAGCAGCCGACAGCCCGGGACAAATTCCTACGAGCAGTACTTC
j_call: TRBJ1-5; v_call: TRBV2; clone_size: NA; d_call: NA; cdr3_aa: CASKGFKGSNQPQHF; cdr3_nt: TGTGCCAGCAAAGGATTTAAGGGTAGCAATCAGCCCCAGCATTTT
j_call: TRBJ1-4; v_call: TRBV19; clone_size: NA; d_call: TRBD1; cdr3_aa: CASTGPGQGFEKLFF; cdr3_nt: TGTGCCAGTACTGGACCGGGACAGGGATTTGAAAAACTGTTTTTT
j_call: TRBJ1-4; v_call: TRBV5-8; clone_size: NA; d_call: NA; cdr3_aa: CASSPTELNEKLFF; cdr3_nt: TGTGCCAGCAGCCCAACAGAACTTAATGAAAAACTGTTTTTT
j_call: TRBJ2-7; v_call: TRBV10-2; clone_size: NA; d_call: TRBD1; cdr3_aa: CASSESGQGARYEQYF; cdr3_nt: TGCGCCAGCAGTGAGTCCGGACAGGGGGCGCGGTACGAGCAGTACTTC
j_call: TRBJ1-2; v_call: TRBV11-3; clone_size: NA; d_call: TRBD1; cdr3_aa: CASSFQGGYGYTF; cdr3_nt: TGTGCCAGCAGCTTTCAGGGGGGATATGGCTACACCTTC
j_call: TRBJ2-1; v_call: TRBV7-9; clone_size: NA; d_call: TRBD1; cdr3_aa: CASSPRDRHNEQFF; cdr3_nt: TGTGCCAGCAGTCCAAGGGACAGACACAATGAGCAGTTCTTC
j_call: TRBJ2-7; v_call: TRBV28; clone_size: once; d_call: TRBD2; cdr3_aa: CASRGGTRRWQYF; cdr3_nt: TGTGCCAGCAGGGGGGGGACCCGGAGATGGCAGTACTTC
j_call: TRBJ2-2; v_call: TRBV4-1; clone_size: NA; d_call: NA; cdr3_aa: CASSHQNTGELFF; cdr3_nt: TGCGCCAGCAGCCACCAAAACACCGGGGAGCTGTTTTTT